This record covers a single TCR beta chain. The junction and the germline gene differ at one end; a read error may be behind it. This sample stems from a study of shared clonotypes between healthy human individuals. Sequencing used immunoSEQ multiplex PCR; TCRdb keeps in-frame clones, though not all of them. Among millions of clones listed, around 95% were seen once. CDR3 size: 13 residues. Germline CDR1 is SEHNR and CDR2 is FQNEAQ (reference sequence). The genes are TRBV7-9 and TRBJ2-1; a possible D gene is TRBD2 (5 bases). This clonotype originated in a man younger than 35 in good health. Sequenced input: naive CD4+ T cells sorted from blood. Subset given: CD45RA+ positively selected. The CDR3 region has the DNA TGTGCCAGCAGCCTAGCAATAAGCAATGAGCAGTTCTTC. The encoded protein is CASSLAISNEQFF.